The clone carrying this T cell receptor (beta chain) was counted ten times or more. The CDR3 runs 16 residues. Between the trimmed V and J ends, which lost 4 bases and 5 bases, there was a span of 21 bases. Looked up from germline, CDR1 is MNHNS and CDR2 is SASEGT. The data stem from a study of CDR3 diversity in severe acne. Via MiXCR, TCRdb re-called the PCR reads, giving one row per CDR3 protein. Counted here are 84,000 or so distinct CDR3 sequences, around half occurring once; the ten biggest clones make up around 10%. The sequence derives from a male donor in good health, serving as a control. The chain carries TRBV6-1 and TRBJ2-7; D may correspond to TRBD1 or TRBD2 (5 bases each). Source material: blood. The CDR3 nucleotides are TGTGCCAGCAGTGGTATGTTCGGGGCCCCCCTTGACGAGCAGTACTTC. It yields the protein CASSGMFGAPLDEQYF.